A selection of T cell receptor beta chains follows, all from one sample in a study of response to subunit inactivated influenza vaccine. MiXCR, run by TCRdb on the RT-PCR reads, gives a single entry per CDR3 protein. This sample has around 600,000 distinct CDR3 sequences, with around 10% found just once. This sample was shared with a second study, whose subject was T cells expressing NK-cell markers.

The specimen comprised PBMCs from blood, sampled on the day of vaccination. The receptor source for this set is a man over 45 who received an inactivated influenza vaccine. Each CDR3 is given with its conserved first and last residue. The D gene is left open where the match is weak. Clone size is shown for a subset of rows, as once, few, many or a class of expanded clone.

j_call | clone_size | v_call | d_call | cdr3_aa | cdr3_nt
TRBJ2-7 | few | TRBV12-3/TRBV12-4 | - | CASTLSTGSYEQYF | TGTGCCAGCACCCTCTCGACAGGTTCCTACGAGCAGTACTTC
TRBJ1-5 | few | TRBV12-3/TRBV12-4 | - | CASSLNRVSQPQHF | TGTGCCAGCAGTCTGAACAGGGTGTCTCAGCCCCAGCATTTT
TRBJ2-5 | - | TRBV14 | - | CASSQPRARGQETQYF | TGTGCCAGCAGCCAACCCCGAGCACGGGGGCAAGAGACCCAGTACTTC
TRBJ2-2 | few | TRBV11-2 | TRBD2 | CASSPGTSGIANTGELFF | TGTGCCAGCAGCCCCGGGACTAGCGGTATCGCGAACACCGGGGAGCTGTTTTTT
TRBJ2-7 | - | TRBV6-1 | TRBD2 | CASRKRAGGYEQYF | TGTGCCAGCAGAAAAAGAGCGGGGGGCTACGAGCAGTACTTC
TRBJ2-1 | - | TRBV20-1 | TRBD2 | CSARDKTNKGQRGEQFF | TGCAGTGCTAGAGATAAAACTAACAAGGGCCAGCGGGGTGAGCAGTTCTTC
TRBJ2-5 | few | TRBV7-2 | - | CASSAQPPSREETQYF | TGTGCCAGCAGCGCACAACCCCCCAGTAGGGAAGAGACCCAGTACTTC
TRBJ2-2 | few | TRBV2 | TRBD2 | CATLAGGPGTGELFF | TGTGCCACCTTAGCGGGGGGGCCGGGCACCGGGGAGCTGTTTTTT
TRBJ2-4 | - | TRBV29-1 | - | CSVEDRAGQNIQYF | TGCAGCGTTGAAGATAGGGCAGGACAAAACATTCAGTACTTC
TRBJ2-7 | - | TRBV20-1 | - | CSAKPHGPLYEQYF | TGCAGTGCTAAGCCGCACGGGCCACTTTACGAGCAGTACTTC
TRBJ2-7 | many | TRBV12-3/TRBV12-4 | - | CASTLGRPYEQYF | TGTGCCAGCACCCTGGGACGGCCCTACGAGCAGTACTTC
TRBJ1-4 | - | TRBV12-3/TRBV12-4 | - | CASSVTAKNEKLFF | TGTGCCAGCAGTGTCACAGCTAAGAATGAAAAACTGTTTTTT
TRBJ2-7 | many | TRBV7-2 | - | CASSLAEGVRGQFSYEQYF | TGTGCCAGCAGCTTAGCGGAAGGGGTGAGAGGACAGTTCTCCTACGAGCAGTACTTC
TRBJ2-3 | many | TRBV4-1 | - | CASSQAWESDTQYF | TGCGCCAGCAGCCAAGCATGGGAGTCGGATACGCAGTATTTT
TRBJ1-2 | few | TRBV11-2 | - | CASSLVRAGGYTF | TGTGCCAGCAGCTTAGTCAGGGCGGGTGGCTACACCTTC
TRBJ1-3 | few | TRBV12-3/TRBV12-4 | - | CASTLGPWGNTIYF | TGTGCCAGCACCCTGGGGCCCTGGGGAAACACCATATATTTT
TRBJ2-1 | many | TRBV6-6 | - | CASSSRFEQFF | TGTGCCAGCAGTTCTAGGTTTGAGCAGTTCTTC
TRBJ2-1 | few | TRBV5-1 | TRBD2 | CASSLASGSGNEQFF | TGCGCCAGCAGCTTGGCCAGCGGGAGCGGTAATGAGCAGTTCTTC
TRBJ1-1 | few | TRBV5-1 | - | CASTPGGTGLRSTEAFF | TGCGCCAGCACCCCGGGAGGAACCGGTCTTCGAAGCACTGAAGCTTTCTTT
TRBJ2-5 | - | TRBV20-1 | TRBD1 | CSAMDRVMVGETQYF | TGCAGTGCTATGGACAGGGTGATGGTGGGAGAGACCCAGTACTTC
TRBJ2-4 | - | TRBV18 | - | CASSPTVGAGKNIQYF | TGTGCCAGCTCACCAACCGTGGGCGCGGGCAAAAACATTCAGTACTTC